These 4 T cell receptor beta chains were sequenced from one sample in a study of patients and donors after allogeneic stem cell transplantation. TCRdb used MiXCR to reprocess the RT-PCR reads, holding one entry per CDR3 protein. The sample lists roughly 940,000 distinct CDR3 sequences; roughly 18% were seen once. Sequencing was done on a sample of blood, either unsorted or a sorted T cell fraction (not recorded which). The receptors come from a human donor who was either an allogeneic HSCT recipient or a stem cell or donor lymphocyte infusion donor (not recorded which). It is not recorded whose cells these are; they may come from a transplant donor.

V gene TRBV29-1 combines with J gene TRBJ1-1, with D unclear. The germline V and J ends were trimmed by 5 bases and 1 base, with 5 bases remaining between them. There are 11 residues in the CDR3. Germline lookup yields CDR1 SQVTM and CDR2 ANQGSEA. The chain's CDR3 is CSVYQNTEAFF. In DNA, the CDR3 is TGCAGCGTTTATCAGAACACTGAAGCTTTCTTT.

This clonotype occurred a few times. The CDR3 reads CASSLEGASQPQHF. The DNA for the CDR3 is TGCGCCAGCAGCTTGGAGGGGGCAAGTCAGCCCCAGCATTTT. V usage is TRBV5-1 and J usage is TRBJ1-5, with 7 bases lining up with TRBD1. Germline V gene data show CDR1 as SGHRS and CDR2 as YFSETQ. Trimming cost V 0 bases and J 6 bases; bases outside gene matches: 3. The length of the CDR3 is 14 residues.

This clonotype was seen a few times. The CDR3 is CASSYDLGANYGYTF. DNA for the CDR3: TGTGCCAGCAGTTACGATTTGGGGGCTAACTATGGCTACACCTTC. The rearrangement links TRBV6-2 or TRBV6-3 to TRBJ1-2; TRBD1 is a possible D gene (5 bases). Germline CDR1 is MNHEY and CDR2 is SVGEGT. V dropped 2 bases and J dropped 0 bases, with 10 bases sitting between them. CDR3 length: 15 amino acids.

Concerning this clonotype: A junction boundary mismatches the germline segment, possibly from a read error. The chain joins TRBV20-1 to TRBJ1-2, with D maybe TRBD1 (5 bases). There are 14 residues in the CDR3. CDR1 is DFQATT, CDR2 SNEGSKA, per germline (reference sequence). CDR3 DNA: TGCAGTGCTAGGGCCGGGACGGCCTCCTATGGCTATACCTTC. Protein product: CSARAGTASYGYTF.